These 18 T cell receptor beta chains came from one sample sequenced in a study of tissue T cells after allogeneic stem cell transplantation. Some clones are missing from TCRdb's copy, which holds only in-frame ones; the method was immunoSEQ multiplex PCR. This table has 7,000 or so clones, approximately 54% appearing once. This specimen was duodenum tissue, taken at autopsy. Receptors originate from an older female donor with lung cancer.

The gene calls are TRBV30 and TRBJ2-3; 13 nucleotides line up with TRBD2. This CDR3 has 17 residues. The J segment lost 5 bases and the V segment lost 0 bases, leaving 8 bases of the junction unmatched. The germline V gene encodes CDR1 GTSNPN and CDR2 SVGIG (reference sequence). The CDR3 sequence is CAWSVPTSGRRGDTQYF. CDR3 nucleotide sequence: TGTGCCTGGAGTGTACCGACTAGCGGGAGGAGGGGAGATACGCAGTATTTT.

The chain combines TRBV2 with TRBJ2-5; TRBD2 matches 11 bases. The trim removed 7 bases at V and 6 bases at J, leaving 10 bases unmatched. The CDR3 loop spans 15 amino acids. Germline V CDR1 and CDR2: SNHLY, FYNNEI. The CDR3, as DNA: TGTGCCAGCAAAGTCCTGGCTAGCGGGGGGAAGACCCAGTACTTC. Translating it yields CASKVLASGGKTQYF.

The chain uses TRBV1 and TRBJ2-1; TRBD2 was called by the table and not checked on the DNA. TRBV1 is labeled a pseudogene. The CDR3 totals 13 residues. The CDR3 coding sequence is TGCACCAGCGTCGCGCGGGGTAAAGATGAGCAGTTCTTC. This codes for CTSVARGKDEQFF.

CDR3 bases: TGCGCCAGCAGCTCGACCACAGATACGCAGTATTTT. Protein product: CASSSTTDTQYF. This rearrangement joins TRBV5-1 to TRBJ2-3, with D hard to call. The germline V gene encodes CDR1 SGHRS and CDR2 YFSETQ. This CDR3 contains 12 residues. The V end was cut by 3 bases, the J end by 2 bases, with 4 bases between. The entire variable domain, with the rest obtained from reference TRBV5-1 and TRBJ2-3, is as follows: KAGVTQTPRYLIKTRGQQVTLSCSPISGHRSVSWYQQTPGQGLQFLFEYFSETQRNKGNFPGRFSGRQFSNSRSEMNVSTLELGDSALYLCASSSTTDTQYFGPGTRLTVL.

This clone has only one observation. This chain connects TRBV7-3 to TRBJ2-3, with 7 bases matching TRBD1. V shed 2 bases, J shed 4 bases, and the junction held 6 bases outside the gene matches. This CDR3 has 15 amino acids. Germline V gives CDR1 SGHTA, CDR2 FQGTGA. CDR3 DNA: TGTGCCAGCAGCTTACAGGGACAGCAGGCAGATACGCAGTATTTT. Residues: CASSLQGQQADTQYF.

The chain employs TRBV12-3 or TRBV12-4 and TRBJ1-1; 8 bases agree with TRBD1. The CDR3 covers 13 residues. The J segment lost 5 bases and the V segment lost 6 bases, leaving 5 bases of the junction unmatched. This CDR3 reads CASRQGGGTEAFF. CDR3 nucleotides: TGTGCCAGCAGACAGGGGGGAGGAACTGAAGCTTTCTTT.

The chain employs TRBV15 and TRBJ1-2, with no clear D. The germline V gene has CDR1 LNHNV and CDR2 YYDKDF (reference sequence). The CDR3 sequence is 14 residues long. Trimming took 0 bases from V and 6 from J, leaving 11 bases between them. The CDR3 loop reads CATSRDKGYHGYTF. CDR3 in DNA: TGTGCCACCAGCAGAGATAAGGGTTACCATGGCTACACCTTC.

By sample fraction, this clone is large (0.1 to 1%). The chain recombines TRBV5-6 with TRBJ2-7; D not resolved. Germline loops: CDR1 SGHDT, CDR2 YYEEEE. V shed 5 bases and J shed 5 bases, with 11 bases lying between them. This CDR3 is 12 amino acids long. The CDR3 here is CASSSLRNEQYF. CDR3 sequence (DNA): TGTGCCAGCAGTTCCCTTCGGAACGAGCAGTACTTC.

This chain joins TRBV11-3 and TRBJ2-4; no clear D. CDR1 is SGHNT, CDR2 YENEEA, per germline. V was shortened by 2 bases and J by 5 bases, with 10 bases between the two germline ends. The CDR3 extends over 14 amino acids. CDR3 protein: CASSLSDTQNIQYF. In nucleotides, the CDR3 is TGTGCCAGCAGCTTAAGTGACACACAAAACATTCAGTACTTC.

This clone is medium-sized by share. The chain recombines TRBV29-1 with TRBJ1-3; D is undetermined. Germline lookup yields CDR1 SQVTM and CDR2 ANQGSEA. CDR3 size: 13 residues. Trimming removed 1 base at V and 2 bases at J, with 6 bases between. CDR3 protein: CSVEGGTGNTIYF. DNA for the CDR3: TGCAGCGTTGAAGGAGGGACTGGAAACACCATATATTTT.

This chain joins TRBV5-4 and TRBJ2-7, with 11 bases aligning to TRBD1. Per the germline V gene, CDR1 is SGHNT and CDR2 is YYREEE (reference sequence). The CDR3 is made up of 16 amino acids. V lost 6 bases and J lost 3; bases outside the gene matches: 11. The CDR3, as DNA: TGTGCCAGCACCATTTTTGGACAGGGGGCTTACTACGAGCAGTACTTC. Protein sequence: CASTIFGQGAYYEQYF.

The chain couples TRBV27 to TRBJ1-6; perhaps TRBD1 as D (5 bases). The CDR3 is 15 amino acids. V gave up 6 bases and J gave up 4 bases, with 13 bases separating them. Germline CDR1 reads MNHEY; CDR2 reads SMNVEV (reference sequence). For the CDR3, the DNA is TGTGCCAGCAGGGAAGGGGATCTTTATAATTCACCCCTCCACTTT. Amino acid sequence: CASREGDLYNSPLHF.

The chain is built from TRBV29-1 and TRBJ1-2; the D gene is possibly TRBD1 (5 bases). CDR1 SQVTM and CDR2 ANQGSEA come from the germline V gene. Trimming took 0 bases from V and 0 from J, leaving 14 bases between them. This CDR3 comprises 16 residues. DNA for the CDR3: TGCAGCGTTGAAGATCGCCAGGGACTGACTAACTATGGCTACACCTTC. Translating gives CSVEDRQGLTNYGYTF.

This clone has only a few counts. The chain employs TRBV9 and TRBJ2-3; 11 bases match TRBD2. The CDR3 runs to 17 residues. After removal of 4 bases from V and 6 bases from J, the junction contained 13 bases not matched to a gene. Germline V gene lookup returns CDR1 SGDLS and CDR2 YYNGEE. The CDR3 spells CASSPTSGGTSFDTQYF. The CDR3 coding sequence is TGTGCCAGCAGCCCAACTAGCGGGGGCACATCATTTGATACGCAGTATTTT.

There are a few counts of this clone. The chain links TRBV6-6 to TRBJ2-5; 8 bases fit TRBD2. The CDR3 is 17 amino acids. CDR1 is MNHNY, CDR2 SVGAGI, per germline (reference sequence). V gave up 5 bases and J gave up 3 bases; unmatched junction bases: 14. The CDR3 region is CASSLGLSGGAEETQYF. Here the CDR3 DNA reads TGTGCCAGCAGTCTGGGGCTTTCCGGGGGGGCAGAAGAGACCCAGTACTTC.

By share, this clone ranks as medium-sized. V is TRBV18 and J is TRBJ2-2; D is possibly TRBD2 (5 bases). V was cut by 0 bases and J by 7 bases, with 15 bases left in between. Germline V gene sequence: CDR1 KGHSH, CDR2 LQKENI. The CDR3 totals 16 residues. The CDR3 DNA reads as TGTGCCAGCTCACCACCGGTTTCCGGGATGGGCGGGGAGCTGTTTTTT. Translation: CASSPPVSGMGGELFF.

This chain uses TRBV6-5 with TRBJ2-7; TRBD1 matches 9 bases. With 8 bases clipped from V and 4 bases from J, the junction kept 6 bases outside the gene matches. CDR3 length equals 13 residues. Germline CDR1 MNHEY, CDR2 SVGAGI. The CDR3 bases are TGTGCCAGCGGTAACAGGGGGCCATACGAGCAGTACTTC. Its protein is CASGNRGPYEQYF.

This chain joins TRBV3-1 (or the pseudogene TRBV3-2) and TRBJ2-1, with 16 bases lining up with TRBD2. Germline lookup yields CDR1 LGHDT and CDR2 YNNKEL (reference sequence). V was clipped by 1 base and J by 15 bases; unmatched bases: 9. The CDR3 length is 16 residues. For the CDR3, the DNA is TGTGCCAGCAGCCAAGTGGGACTAGCGGGAGGGGGAAGGCTGTTCTTC. As protein: CASSQVGLAGGGRLFF.